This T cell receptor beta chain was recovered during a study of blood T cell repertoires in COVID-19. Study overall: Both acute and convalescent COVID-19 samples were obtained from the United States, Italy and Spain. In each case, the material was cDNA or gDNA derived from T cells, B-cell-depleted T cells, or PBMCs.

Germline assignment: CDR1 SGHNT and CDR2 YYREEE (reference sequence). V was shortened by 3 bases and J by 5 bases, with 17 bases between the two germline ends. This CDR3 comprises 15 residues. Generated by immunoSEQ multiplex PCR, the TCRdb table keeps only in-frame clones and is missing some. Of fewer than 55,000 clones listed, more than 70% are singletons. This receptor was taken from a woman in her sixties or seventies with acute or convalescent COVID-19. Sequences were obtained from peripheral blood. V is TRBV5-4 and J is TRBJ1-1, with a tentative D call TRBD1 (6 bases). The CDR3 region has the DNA TGTGCCAGCAGCTCCGGCGGGGGGCGTGGTACTGAAGCTTTCTTT. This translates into CASSSGGGRGTEAFF. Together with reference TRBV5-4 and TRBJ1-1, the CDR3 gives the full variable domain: ETGVTQSPTHLIKTRGQQVTLRCSSQSGHNTVSWYQQALGQGPQFIFQYYREEENGRGNFPPRFSGLQFPNYSSELNVNALELDDSALYLCASSSGGGRGTEAFFGQGTRLTVV.